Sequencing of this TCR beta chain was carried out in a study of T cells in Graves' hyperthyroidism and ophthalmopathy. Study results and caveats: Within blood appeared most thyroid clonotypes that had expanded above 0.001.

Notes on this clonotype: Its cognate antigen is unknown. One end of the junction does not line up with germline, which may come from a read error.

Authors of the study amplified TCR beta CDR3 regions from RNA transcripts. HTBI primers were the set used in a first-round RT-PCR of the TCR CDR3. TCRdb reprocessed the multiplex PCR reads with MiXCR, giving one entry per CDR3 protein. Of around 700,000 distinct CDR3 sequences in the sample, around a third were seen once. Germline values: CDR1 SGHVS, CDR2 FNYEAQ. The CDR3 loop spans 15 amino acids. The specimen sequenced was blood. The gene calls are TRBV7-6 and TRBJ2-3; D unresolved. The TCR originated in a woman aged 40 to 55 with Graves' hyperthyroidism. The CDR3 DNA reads TGTGCTAGCAGCTTAGGCACCTCGGGCGTAGATACGCAGTATTTT. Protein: CASSLGTSGVDTQYF.